This TCR beta chain was sequenced during a study of CD8 T cells in ankylosing spondylitis. Study-wide results and caveats: Among TCR beta sequences, a motif of 7 to 9 highly homologous variants appeared characteristic of ankylosing spondylitis blood. Clones tied to disease were said to be significantly enriched in matched ankylosing spondylitis synovial fluid. Researchers report that disease-linked clones proved CD8+ and relatively rare in peripheral blood.

TCRdb recomputed calls from the 5' RACE reads with MiXCR, one row per CDR3 protein. Counted here are 250,000 to 350,000 distinct CDR3 sequences, 20% occurring once; the ten biggest clones make up around 7.8%. With regard to this clonotype: Its antigen remains unidentified.

CDR3 length: 16 residues. Per germline, CDR1 SGHTA and CDR2 FQGNSA. With V trimmed by 5 bases and J by 5 bases, 10 bases remained unmatched. V is TRBV7-2 and J is TRBJ2-5, with TRBD2 matching 11 bases. The TCR originated in a male donor with ankylosing spondylitis or in good health (not recorded which). Material for sequencing was blood, either unsorted or a sorted T cell fraction (not recorded which). The CDR3 DNA follows: TGTGCCAGCAGCACCGGGACTAGCGGAACACTGGAGACCCAGTACTTC. This gives the protein CASSTGTSGTLETQYF.